This section outlines one T cell receptor beta chain sequence together with its context. The source of the sample is a study of blood T cells in healthy people across ages. It was with a sample-barcoded 5' primer and a J-beta primer mix that a second PCR of roughly 6 to 12 cycles was run. From the 5' RACE reads, TCRdb called clonotypes with MiXCR, one entry per CDR3 protein. The sample holds roughly 720,000 distinct CDR3 sequences; less than 70% are singletons and the top ten take approximately 40%. Trimming took 0 bases from V and 13 from J, leaving 22 bases between them. CDR1 and CDR2 from the germline V gene are DFQATT and SNEGSKA (reference sequence). The CDR3 is made up of 15 amino acids.

The sample consisted of blood. The clonotype comes from an elderly man in good health. This sequence joins TRBV20-1 and TRBJ2-4, with D maybe TRBD2 (5 bases). CDR3 loop: CSAREKEERYREQYF. In DNA, the CDR3 is TGCAGTGCTAGAGAAAAGGAAGAGAGGTATAGGGAGCAGTACTTC.